This T cell receptor beta chain originates from a study of liver allograft versus peripheral blood T cells (dated by TCRdb to about 2020). For the study in its entirety: T cell receptor repertoires present within transplanted livers were compared with repertoires in the peripheral blood of liver transplant recipients. Study-wide findings and limitations: T cell receptor repertoires inside liver allografts were reported to be different from the repertoires detected in peripheral blood.

The reads were generated on an Illumina MiSeq. The public reads were quality trimmed at Q25 with fastp and then assembled into clones with MiXCR by TCRdb, keeping productive beta chains. Each entry is one CDR3 protein sequence, shown with its most common DNA and genes. Counted in this sample were roughly 8,500 distinct CDR3 sequences; 20% to 30% of them appeared once. The top ten clonotypes cover about 7.7% of the sample. V is clipped by 3 bases and J by 0 bases, and the sequence between their germline boundaries is 9 bases long. Including cysteine and phenylalanine, the CDR3 has 15 amino acids. Of all the DNA, just the CDR3 is kept, 45 bases in frame from base 1. CDR1 and CDR2 are drawn from the germline V gene: MNHNS, SASEGT. With regard to this clonotype: Its binding antigen is unknown. No much larger clone exists at a distance of one base, and base qualities are not known.

The chain couples TRBV6-1 to TRBJ1-3; TRBD1 could be the D gene, as 6 bases match. The clonotype was recovered from a human patient who had a liver transplant. Donor T cells from the graft may be present among the T cells after a transplant. DNA sequence: TGTGCCAGCAGTGACAGGGGAAGCTCTGGAAACACCATATATTTT. Translated, it reads CASSDRGSSGNTIYF.